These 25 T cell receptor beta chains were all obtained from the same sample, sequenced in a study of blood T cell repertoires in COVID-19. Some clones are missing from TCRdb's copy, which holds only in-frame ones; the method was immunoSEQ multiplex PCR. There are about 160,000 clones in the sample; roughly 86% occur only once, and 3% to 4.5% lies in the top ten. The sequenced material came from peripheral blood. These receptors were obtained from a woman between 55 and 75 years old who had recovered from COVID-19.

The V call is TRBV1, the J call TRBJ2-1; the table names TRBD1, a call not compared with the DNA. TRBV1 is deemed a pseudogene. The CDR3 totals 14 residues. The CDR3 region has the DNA TGCACCAGCAGCCAAGACAGGGGGTACAATGAGCAGTTCTTC. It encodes CTSSQDRGYNEQFF.

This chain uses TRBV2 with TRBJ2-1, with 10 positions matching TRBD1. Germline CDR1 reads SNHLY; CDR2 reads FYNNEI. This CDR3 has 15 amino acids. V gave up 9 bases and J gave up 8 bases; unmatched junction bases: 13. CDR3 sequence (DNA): TGTGCCAGAGAGGGGGGACAGGGGCTTGTCTATGAGCAGTTCTTC. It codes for CAREGGQGLVYEQFF.

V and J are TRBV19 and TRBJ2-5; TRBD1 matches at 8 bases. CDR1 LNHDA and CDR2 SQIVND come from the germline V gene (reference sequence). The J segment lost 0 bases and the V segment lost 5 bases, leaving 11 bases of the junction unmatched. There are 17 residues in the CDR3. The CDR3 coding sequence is TGTGCCAGTAGTGTAGGATACGGGACAGGCAACCAAGAGACCCAGTACTTC. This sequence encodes CASSVGYGTGNQETQYF.

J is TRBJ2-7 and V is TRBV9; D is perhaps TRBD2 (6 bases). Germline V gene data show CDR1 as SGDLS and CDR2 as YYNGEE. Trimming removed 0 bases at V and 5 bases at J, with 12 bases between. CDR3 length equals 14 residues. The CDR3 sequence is CASSVVGGSDEQYF. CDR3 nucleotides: TGTGCCAGCAGCGTAGTCGGGGGAAGCGACGAGCAGTACTTC.

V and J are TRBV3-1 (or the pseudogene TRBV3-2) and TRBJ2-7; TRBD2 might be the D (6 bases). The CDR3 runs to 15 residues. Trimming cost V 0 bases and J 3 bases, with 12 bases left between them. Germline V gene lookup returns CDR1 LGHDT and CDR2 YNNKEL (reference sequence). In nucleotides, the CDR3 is TGTGCCAGCAGCCAAGATCCACTAGCAGGCTACGAGCAGTACTTC. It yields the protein CASSQDPLAGYEQYF.

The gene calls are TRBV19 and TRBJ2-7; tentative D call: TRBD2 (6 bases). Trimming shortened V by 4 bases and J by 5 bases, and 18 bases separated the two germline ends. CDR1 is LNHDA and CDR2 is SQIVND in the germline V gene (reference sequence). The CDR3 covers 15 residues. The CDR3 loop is CASSTGGARSHEQYF. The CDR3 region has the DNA TGTGCCAGTAGTACCGGCGGGGCCAGAAGCCACGAGCAGTACTTC. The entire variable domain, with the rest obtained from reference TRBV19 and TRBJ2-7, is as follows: DGGITQSPKYLFRKEGQNVTLSCEQNLNHDAMYWYRQDPGQGLRLIYYSQIVNDFQKGDIAEGYSVSREKKESFPLTVTSAQKNPTAFYLCASSTGGARSHEQYFGPGTRLTVT.

The DNA of the CDR3 is TGTGCCAGCAGCACGGGACAGGGGACAAACTATGGCTACACCTTC. The encoded protein is CASSTGQGTNYGYTF. The chain couples TRBV11-1 to TRBJ1-2; 10 bases line up with TRBD1. J lost 2 bases, V lost 5 bases, and 5 bases had no gene match. CDR3 length equals 15 residues. Germline loops: CDR1 SGHAT, CDR2 FQDESV (reference sequence). Filled out from reference TRBV11-1 and TRBJ1-2, the complete variable domain reads EAEVAQSPRYKITEKSQAVAFWCDPISGHATLYWYRQILGQGPELLVQFQDESVVDDSQLPKDRFSAERLKGVDSTLKIQPAELGDSAMYLCASSTGQGTNYGYTFGSGTRLTVV.

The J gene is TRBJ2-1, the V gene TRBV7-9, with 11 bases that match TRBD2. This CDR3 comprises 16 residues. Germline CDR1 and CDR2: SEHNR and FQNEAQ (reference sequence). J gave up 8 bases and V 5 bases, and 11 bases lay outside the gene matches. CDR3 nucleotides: TGTGCCAGCAGCCCCGACCTAGCGGGGGGTTTAGATGAGCAGTTCTTC. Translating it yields CASSPDLAGGLDEQFF.

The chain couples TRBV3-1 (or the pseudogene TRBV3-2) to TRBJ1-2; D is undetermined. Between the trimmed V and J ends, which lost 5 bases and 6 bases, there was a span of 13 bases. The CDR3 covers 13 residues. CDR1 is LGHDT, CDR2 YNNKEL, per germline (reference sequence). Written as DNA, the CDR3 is TGTGCCAGCAGCTACGGCCAACGGGATGGCTACACCTTC. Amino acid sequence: CASSYGQRDGYTF.

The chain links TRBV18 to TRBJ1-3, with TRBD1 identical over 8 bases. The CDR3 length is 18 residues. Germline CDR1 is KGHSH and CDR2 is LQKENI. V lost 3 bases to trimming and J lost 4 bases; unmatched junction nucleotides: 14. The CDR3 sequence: CASSPYAPTGTGGNTIYF. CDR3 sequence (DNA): TGTGCCAGCTCACCGTACGCTCCGACCGGGACAGGAGGAAACACCATATATTTT.

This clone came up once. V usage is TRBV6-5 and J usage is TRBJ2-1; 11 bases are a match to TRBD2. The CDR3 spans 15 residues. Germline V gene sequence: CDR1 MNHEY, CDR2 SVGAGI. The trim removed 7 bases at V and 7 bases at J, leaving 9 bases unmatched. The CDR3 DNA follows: TGTGCCAGCATCCCGACTAGCGGGGCCGAGAATGAGCAGTTCTTC. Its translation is CASIPTSGAENEQFF.

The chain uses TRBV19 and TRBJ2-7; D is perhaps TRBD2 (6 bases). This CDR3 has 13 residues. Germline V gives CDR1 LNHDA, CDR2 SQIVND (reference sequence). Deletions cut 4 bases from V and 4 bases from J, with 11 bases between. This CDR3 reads CASSRASAYEQYF. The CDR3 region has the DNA TGTGCCAGTAGTAGGGCTAGCGCATACGAGCAGTACTTC.

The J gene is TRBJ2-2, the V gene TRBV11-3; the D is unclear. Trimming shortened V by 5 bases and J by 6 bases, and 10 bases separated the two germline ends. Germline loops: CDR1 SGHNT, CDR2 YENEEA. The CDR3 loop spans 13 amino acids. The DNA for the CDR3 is TGTGCCAGCAGCCCGTTCAGGTCCGGGGAGCTGTTTTTT. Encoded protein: CASSPFRSGELFF.

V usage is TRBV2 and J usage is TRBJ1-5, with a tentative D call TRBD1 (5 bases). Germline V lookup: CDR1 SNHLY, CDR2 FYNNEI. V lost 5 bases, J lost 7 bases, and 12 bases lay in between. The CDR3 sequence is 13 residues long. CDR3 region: CASSPRAEQPQHF. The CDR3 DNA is TGTGCCAGCAGTCCCAGGGCGGAACAGCCCCAGCATTTT.

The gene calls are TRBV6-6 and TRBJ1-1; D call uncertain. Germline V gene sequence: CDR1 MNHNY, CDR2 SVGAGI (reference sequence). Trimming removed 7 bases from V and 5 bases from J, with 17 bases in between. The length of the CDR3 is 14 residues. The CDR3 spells CASMTPRGRTEAFF. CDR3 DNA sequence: TGTGCCAGCATGACCCCGCGGGGTCGGACTGAAGCTTTCTTT.

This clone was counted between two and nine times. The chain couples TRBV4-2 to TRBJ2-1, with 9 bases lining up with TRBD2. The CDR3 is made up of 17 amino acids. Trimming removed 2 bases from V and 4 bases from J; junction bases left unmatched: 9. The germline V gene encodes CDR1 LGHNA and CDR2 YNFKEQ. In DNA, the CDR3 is TGTGCCAGCAGCCAAAACAAAGCGGGGGGTTTATACAATGAGCAGTTCTTC. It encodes CASSQNKAGGLYNEQFF.

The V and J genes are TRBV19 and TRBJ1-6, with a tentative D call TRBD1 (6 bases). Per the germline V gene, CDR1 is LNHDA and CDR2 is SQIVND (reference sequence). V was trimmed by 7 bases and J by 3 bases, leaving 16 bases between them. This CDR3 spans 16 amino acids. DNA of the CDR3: TGTGCCAGTACCCCGAGGGGGGGTGGCTATAATTCACCCCTCCACTTT. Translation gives CASTPRGGGYNSPLHF.

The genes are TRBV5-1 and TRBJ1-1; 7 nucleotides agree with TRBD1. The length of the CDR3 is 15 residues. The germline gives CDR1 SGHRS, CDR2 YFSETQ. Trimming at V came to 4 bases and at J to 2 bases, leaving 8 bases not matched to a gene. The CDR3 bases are TGCGCCAGCAGCCTCCGGGACAGAGGTAACACTGAAGCTTTCTTT. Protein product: CASSLRDRGNTEAFF.

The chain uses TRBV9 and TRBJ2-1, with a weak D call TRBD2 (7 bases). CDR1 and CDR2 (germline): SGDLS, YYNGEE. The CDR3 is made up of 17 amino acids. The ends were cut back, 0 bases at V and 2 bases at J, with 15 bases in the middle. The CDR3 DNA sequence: TGTGCCAGCAGCGTAGCGGGCGGGGGCTATACCTACAATGAGCAGTTCTTC. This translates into CASSVAGGGYTYNEQFF.

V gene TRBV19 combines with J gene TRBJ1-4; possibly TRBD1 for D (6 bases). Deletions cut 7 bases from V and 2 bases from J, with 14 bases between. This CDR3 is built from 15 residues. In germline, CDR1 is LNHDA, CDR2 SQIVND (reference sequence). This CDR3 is CASIQYRDTNEKLFF. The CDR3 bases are TGTGCCAGTATTCAATACAGGGATACTAATGAAAAACTGTTTTTT. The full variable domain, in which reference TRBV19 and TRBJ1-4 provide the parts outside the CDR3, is DGGITQSPKYLFRKEGQNVTLSCEQNLNHDAMYWYRQDPGQGLRLIYYSQIVNDFQKGDIAEGYSVSREKKESFPLTVTSAQKNPTAFYLCASIQYRDTNEKLFFGSGTQLSVL.

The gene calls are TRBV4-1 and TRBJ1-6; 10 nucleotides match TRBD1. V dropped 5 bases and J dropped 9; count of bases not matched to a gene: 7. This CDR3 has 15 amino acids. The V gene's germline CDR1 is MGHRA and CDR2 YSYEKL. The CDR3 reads CASSTPRDRGSPLHF. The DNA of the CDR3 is TGCGCCAGCAGCACTCCCCGGGACAGGGGTTCACCCCTCCACTTT.

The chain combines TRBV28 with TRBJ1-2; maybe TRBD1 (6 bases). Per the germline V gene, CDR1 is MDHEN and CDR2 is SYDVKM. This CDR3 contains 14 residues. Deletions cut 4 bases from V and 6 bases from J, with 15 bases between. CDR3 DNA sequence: TGTGCCAGCAGTTATGAAAGGGGACAAGATGGCTACACCTTC. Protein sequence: CASSYERGQDGYTF.

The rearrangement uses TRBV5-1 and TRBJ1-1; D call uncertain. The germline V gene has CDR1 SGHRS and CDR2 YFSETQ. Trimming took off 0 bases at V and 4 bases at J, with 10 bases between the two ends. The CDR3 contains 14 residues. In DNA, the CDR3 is TGCGCCAGCAGCTTGGAGCTGGTGGTCACTGAAGCTTTCTTT. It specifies CASSLELVVTEAFF.

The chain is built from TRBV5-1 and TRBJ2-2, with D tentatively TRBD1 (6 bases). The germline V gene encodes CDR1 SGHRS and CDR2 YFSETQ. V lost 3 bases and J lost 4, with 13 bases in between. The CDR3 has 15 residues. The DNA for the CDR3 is TGCGCCAGCAGCTCCCAGGGGTCCGGCACCGGGGAGCTGTTTTTT. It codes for CASSSQGSGTGELFF.

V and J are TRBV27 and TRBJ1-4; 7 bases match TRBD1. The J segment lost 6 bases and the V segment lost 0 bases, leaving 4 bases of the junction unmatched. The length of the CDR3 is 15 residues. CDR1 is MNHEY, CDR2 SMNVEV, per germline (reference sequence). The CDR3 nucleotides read TGTGCCAGCAGTTTATCAACAGGGGCCTATGAAAAACTGTTTTTT. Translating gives CASSLSTGAYEKLFF.